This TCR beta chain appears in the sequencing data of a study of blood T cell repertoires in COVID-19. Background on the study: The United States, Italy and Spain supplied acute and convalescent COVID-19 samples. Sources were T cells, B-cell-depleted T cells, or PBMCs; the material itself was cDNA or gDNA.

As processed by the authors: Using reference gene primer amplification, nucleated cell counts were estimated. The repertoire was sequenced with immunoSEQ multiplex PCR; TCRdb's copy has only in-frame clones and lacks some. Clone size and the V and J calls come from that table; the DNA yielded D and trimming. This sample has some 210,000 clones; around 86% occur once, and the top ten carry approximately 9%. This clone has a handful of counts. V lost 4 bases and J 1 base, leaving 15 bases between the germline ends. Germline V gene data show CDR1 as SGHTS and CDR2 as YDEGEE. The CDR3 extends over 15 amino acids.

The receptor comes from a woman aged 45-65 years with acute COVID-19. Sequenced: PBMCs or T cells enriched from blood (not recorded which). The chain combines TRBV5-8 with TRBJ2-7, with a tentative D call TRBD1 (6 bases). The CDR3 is CASSVHRVKSYEQYF. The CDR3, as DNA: TGTGCCAGCAGCGTCCACAGGGTGAAGTCCTACGAGCAGTACTTC.